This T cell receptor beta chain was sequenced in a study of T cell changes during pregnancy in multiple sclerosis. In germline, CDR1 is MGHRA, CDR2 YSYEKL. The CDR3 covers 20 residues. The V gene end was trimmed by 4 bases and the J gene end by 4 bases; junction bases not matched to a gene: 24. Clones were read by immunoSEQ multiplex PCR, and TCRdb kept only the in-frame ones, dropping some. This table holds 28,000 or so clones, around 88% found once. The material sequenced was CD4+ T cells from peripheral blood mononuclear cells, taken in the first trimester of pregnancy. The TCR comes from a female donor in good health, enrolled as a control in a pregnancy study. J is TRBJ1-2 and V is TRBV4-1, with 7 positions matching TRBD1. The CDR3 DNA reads TGCGCCAGCAGCCGAGAGGGCCTAGGGGACAGATCGTCTCATACCTATGGCTACACCTTC. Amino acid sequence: CASSREGLGDRSSHTYGYTF.